Each of the 7 T cell receptor beta chains below was sequenced from the same sample in a study of metastatic and nonmetastatic thyroid tumors (dated by TCRdb to between 2020 and 2021). No treatment had been received by any patient before thyroid surgery. Libraries came from PCR. The data were produced on an Illumina HiSeq 4000. TCRdb's own reprocessing of the public reads used fastp at Q25 and MiXCR and kept productive beta chains. A total of tens of thousands of clones appear in this sample, approximately 40% of them only once. The ten largest clones add up to 25% to 30% of the sample. The sequenced sample consisted of tumor tissue. The receptors stem from a female donor with papillary thyroid cancer or a benign thyroid nodule (not recorded which). Some clones in this sample may be carry-over from other donors' samples.

Notes on this clone: An end of the junction differs from the germline gene, which may be a read error. The chain joins TRBV30 to TRBJ1-5, with D hard to call. Germline CDR1 GTSNPN, CDR2 SVGIG (reference sequence). This CDR3 has 17 amino acids. The CDR3, as DNA: TGTGCCTGGACCCCTTTGGATTCCAAAGCAAGCAATCAGCCTCAGCATTTT. It specifies CAWTPLDSKASNQPQHF. The complete variable domain, with remaining parts taken from reference TRBV30 and TRBJ1-5, reads SQTIHQWPATLVQPVGSPLSLECTVEGTSNPNLYWYRQAAGRGLQLLFYSVGIGQISSEVPQNLSASRPQDRQFILSSKKLLLSDSGFYLCAWTPLDSKASNQPQHFGDGTRLSIL.

This rearrangement joins TRBV7-2 to TRBJ1-1, with 7 positions matching TRBD1. V lost 0 bases, J lost 2 bases, and 6 bases stayed unmatched. The germline CDR1 and CDR2 sequences are SGHTA and FQGNSA. The CDR3 runs 16 residues. The CDR3 reads CASSLAGTVYNTEAFF. Written as DNA, the CDR3 is TGTGCCAGCAGCTTAGCGGGGACAGTTTACAACACTGAAGCTTTCTTT.

This clone was counted between two and nine times. The same CDR3 arises from other DNA sequences in this sample as well. The chain recombines TRBV11-2 with TRBJ2-3; 14 nucleotides line up with TRBD2. The CDR3 contains 16 residues. Germline V gives CDR1 SGHAT, CDR2 FQNNGV. V dropped 1 base and J dropped 5; count of bases not matched to a gene: 2. The CDR3 is CASSLGGTSGRDTQYF. In DNA form, the CDR3 reads TGTGCCAGCAGCTTAGGGGGGACTAGCGGGAGAGATACGCAGTATTTT.

The chain is built from TRBV6-1 and TRBJ2-5, with no clear D. Germline V gene sequence: CDR1 MNHNS, CDR2 SASEGT. The CDR3 consists of 15 residues. V lost 6 bases to trimming and J lost 0 bases, with 14 bases between them. In DNA form, the CDR3 reads TGTGCCAGCAGCAGCCCACCGACACACCAAGAGACCCAGTACTTC. This translates into CASSSPPTHQETQYF.

V usage is TRBV7-2 and J usage is TRBJ2-3; 10 bases align to TRBD1. Germline V lookup: CDR1 SGHTA, CDR2 FQGNSA. The J segment lost 3 bases and the V segment lost 8 bases, leaving 5 bases of the junction unmatched. The CDR3 sequence is 14 residues long. CDR3 residues: CASDRGLETDTQYF. CDR3 DNA: TGTGCCAGCGACAGGGGGCTTGAGACAGATACGCAGTATTTT.

This clone has a count of ten or more. The chain uses TRBV2 and TRBJ2-7; 10 nucleotides line up with TRBD2. The CDR3 has 15 amino acids. In germline, CDR1 is SNHLY, CDR2 FYNNEI. The V gene end was trimmed by 4 bases and the J gene end by 0 bases; junction bases not matched to a gene: 3. The CDR3: CASSGTSGNSYEQYF. The DNA of the CDR3 is TGTGCCAGCAGTGGAACTAGCGGGAACTCCTACGAGCAGTACTTC.

The table lists this clone with a few counts. The V call is TRBV6-1, the J call TRBJ1-1; D perhaps matches TRBD1 (5 bases). The V end was cut by 4 bases, the J end by 4 bases, with 10 bases between. The CDR3 is made up of 13 amino acids. CDR1 is MNHNS and CDR2 is SASEGT in the germline V gene. CDR3 sequence (DNA): TGTGCCAGCAGTGTTTCAGGGCCCACTGAAGCTTTCTTT. Protein product: CASSVSGPTEAFF.